Shown below are 27 T cell receptor beta chains from a single sample sequenced in a study of patients and donors after allogeneic stem cell transplantation. From the RT-PCR reads, TCRdb called clonotypes with MiXCR, one entry per CDR3 protein. The table lists approximately 160,000 distinct CDR3 sequences, 30% of them singletons, with approximately 3.5% in the top ten. Source material: blood, either unsorted or a sorted T cell fraction (not recorded which). All receptors derive from a human donor who was either an allogeneic HSCT recipient or a stem cell or donor lymphocyte infusion donor (not recorded which). It is not recorded whose cells these are; they may come from a transplant donor.

The gene calls are TRBV2 and TRBJ2-1; 7 nucleotides line up with TRBD1. The germline V gene encodes CDR1 SNHLY and CDR2 FYNNEI. This CDR3 is 14 amino acids long. V was pared by 7 bases and J by 4 bases, with 7 bases of the junction left unmatched. CDR3: CASTQDRSYNEQFF. The CDR3 DNA reads as TGTGCCAGCACTCAGGACAGGTCTTACAATGAGCAGTTCTTC.

This sequence joins TRBV5-1 and TRBJ2-3; 11 nucleotides agree with TRBD1. With V trimmed by 4 bases and J by 1 base, 5 bases remained unmatched. The CDR3 consists of 16 residues. Germline V CDR1 and CDR2: SGHRS, YFSETQ. CDR3 residues: CASSDGQGARTDTQYF. CDR3 sequence (DNA): TGCGCCAGCAGCGACGGACAGGGGGCGCGCACAGATACGCAGTATTTT.

This clonotype appeared many times. V usage is TRBV7-9 and J usage is TRBJ1-6, with D possibly matching TRBD1 (5 bases). CDR3 length: 15 amino acids. Trimming took 5 bases from V and 4 from J, leaving 12 bases between them. Germline V gives CDR1 SEHNR, CDR2 FQNEAQ (reference sequence). CDR3 nucleotide sequence: TGTGCCAGCAGCCCACAGGCTTCATATAATTCACCCCTCCACTTT. Its protein product is CASSPQASYNSPLHF.

J is TRBJ1-1 and V is TRBV7-2; 7 bases are a match to TRBD1. V was clipped by 5 bases and J by 1 base; unmatched bases: 7. This CDR3 has 15 residues. CDR1 SGHTA and CDR2 FQGNSA come from the germline V gene. The DNA of the CDR3 is TGTGCCAGCAGCGCCCGACAGGGAGGGAACACTGAAGCTTTCTTT. Its protein product is CASSARQGGNTEAFF. Using reference TRBV7-2 and TRBJ1-1 for the parts outside the CDR3, the full variable domain is GAGVSQSPSNKVTEKGKDVELRCDPISGHTALYWYRQSLGQGLEFLIYFQGNSAPDKSGLPSDRFSAERTGGSVSTLTIQRTQQEDSAVYLCASSARQGGNTEAFFGQGTRLTVV.

The chain's CDR3 is CASRTFRTDTQYF. CDR3 sequence (DNA): TGTGCCAGCAGGACTTTTCGCACAGATACGCAGTATTTT. V is TRBV28 and J is TRBJ2-3; D is ambiguous. The V gene lost 6 bases and the J gene lost 1 base, with 8 bases spanning the gap. This CDR3 is 13 amino acids long. Germline V gene data show CDR1 as MDHEN and CDR2 as SYDVKM.

V usage is TRBV4-2 and J usage is TRBJ2-4; D is possibly TRBD1 or TRBD2 (5 bases each). Trimming shortened V by 1 base and J by 14 bases, and 12 bases separated the two germline ends. The CDR3 runs 12 residues. The germline V gene encodes CDR1 LGHNA and CDR2 YNFKEQ. The CDR3 nucleotides are TGTGCCAGCAGCCAAGCAGGGAGACCAAAGTACTTC. Encoded protein: CASSQAGRPKYF.

This clonotype has more than one count but fewer than ten. The chain employs TRBV27 and TRBJ2-7; a weak D match, TRBD2 (5 bases). Germline CDR1 MNHEY, CDR2 SMNVEV (reference sequence). This CDR3 contains 14 residues. V was clipped by 2 bases and J by 3 bases, with 11 bases between them. As DNA, the CDR3 is TGTGCCAGCAGTTTAGATGAAGGGAGCTACGAGCAGTACTTC. Amino acids: CASSLDEGSYEQYF.

This clonotype has just a few counts. The genes are TRBV7-9 and TRBJ1-2, with D unresolved. V shed 2 bases and J shed 7 bases, with 11 bases lying between them. Germline CDR1 is SEHNR and CDR2 is FQNEAQ (reference sequence). This CDR3 comprises 13 residues. The CDR3 spells CASSLTQAGGYTF. In DNA, the CDR3 is TGTGCCAGCAGCTTAACGCAGGCGGGTGGCTACACCTTC.

In its sample, this clonotype was seen many times. The J gene is TRBJ1-4, the V gene TRBV30; a weak D match, TRBD1 (6 bases). Germline V gene data show CDR1 as GTSNPN and CDR2 as SVGIG (reference sequence). The CDR3 has 13 residues. Trimming took off 4 bases at V and 7 bases at J, with 13 bases between the two ends. The CDR3 bases are TGTGCCTGGATGTCCAAGGGGGGTGAAAAACTGTTTTTT. As protein: CAWMSKGGEKLFF.

A few counts support this clonotype. This sequence joins TRBV7-8 and TRBJ1-1; D call uncertain. From germline, CDR1 is SGHVS and CDR2 FQNEAQ. V was trimmed by 2 bases and J by 0 bases, leaving 7 bases between them. This CDR3 has 14 residues. DNA for the CDR3: TGTGCCAGCAGCTTACTGGGGTTGAACACTGAAGCTTTCTTT. Its protein is CASSLLGLNTEAFF.

This clonotype was seen more than once but under ten times. The CDR3 sequence is CASSLVHLKETQYF. The CDR3 DNA sequence: TGTGCCAGCAGCTTAGTTCACCTGAAAGAGACCCAGTACTTC. This rearrangement joins TRBV7-9 to TRBJ2-5; D ambiguous. Germline V gene lookup returns CDR1 SEHNR and CDR2 FQNEAQ (reference sequence). Trimming removed 1 base at V and 3 bases at J, with 9 bases between. This CDR3 is built from 14 residues.

This clonotype was counted between two and nine times. The chain joins TRBV6-5 to TRBJ2-2, with D perhaps matching TRBD1 (5 bases). Germline-derived CDR1 and CDR2 are MNHEY and SVGAGI. Trimming cost V 1 base and J 1 base, with 16 bases left between them. The CDR3 spans 18 residues. The CDR3 nucleotides are TGTGCCAGCAGTTACTTAGGGTCAGGGAATAGGAACACCGGGGAGCTGTTTTTT. The encoded protein is CASSYLGSGNRNTGELFF.

This clonotype has only a few counts. The CDR3 is CASTMVDSSPGSPLHF. In DNA, the CDR3 is TGTGCCAGCACAATGGTGGACAGCTCACCAGGATCACCCCTCCACTTT. The chain carries TRBV12-3 or TRBV12-4 and TRBJ1-6; TRBD1 is a possible D gene (6 bases). V was clipped by 7 bases and J by 10 bases, with 23 bases between them. The CDR3 spans 16 residues.

The J gene is TRBJ2-4, the V gene TRBV20-1, with D perhaps matching TRBD1 (6 bases). The germline V gene encodes CDR1 DFQATT and CDR2 SNEGSKA (reference sequence). The CDR3 is 16 residues long. Trimming shortened V by 4 bases and J by 0 bases, and 16 bases separated the two germline ends. For the CDR3, the DNA is TGCAGTGCTACGTCCGGGACACTACTAGCCAAAAACATTCAGTACTTC. It is translated as CSATSGTLLAKNIQYF.

The chain has TRBV4-2 and TRBJ2-3, with 8 bases lining up with TRBD2. Trimming cost V 1 base and J 0 bases; bases outside gene matches: 6. The CDR3 has 17 amino acids. Looked up from germline, CDR1 is LGHNA and CDR2 is YNFKEQ. The CDR3 nucleotides are TGTGCCAGCAGCCAAGTCGCGGGAGGCCCTAGCACAGATACGCAGTATTTT. It specifies CASSQVAGGPSTDTQYF.

The genes are TRBV10-3 and TRBJ2-2, with D possibly TRBD2 on 6 matching bases. The ends were cut back, 11 bases at V and 4 bases at J, with 14 bases in the middle. Germline CDR1 ENHRY, CDR2 SYGVKD. The CDR3 contains 13 residues. The CDR3: CASLDYITGELFF. The CDR3 region has the DNA TGTGCCTCCCTGGACTATATCACCGGGGAGCTGTTTTTT.

This clonotype occurred a few times. The J gene is TRBJ1-1, the V gene TRBV20-1; 10 nucleotides agree with TRBD1. The CDR3 is 14 residues long. Germline assignment: CDR1 DFQATT and CDR2 SNEGSKA (reference sequence). Trimming at V came to 5 bases and at J to 5 bases, leaving 8 bases not matched to a gene. The CDR3 spells CSACWDRGWTEAFF. The CDR3 DNA follows: TGCAGTGCTTGCTGGGACAGGGGTTGGACTGAAGCTTTCTTT.

V usage is TRBV28 and J usage is TRBJ1-2; 8 bases map to TRBD1. The length of the CDR3 is 16 residues. With V trimmed by 3 bases and J by 8 bases, 14 bases remained unmatched. Germline assignment: CDR1 MDHEN and CDR2 SYDVKM. Here the CDR3 reads CASSFPPGQGEYGYTF. The CDR3 bases are TGTGCCAGCAGTTTCCCACCCGGACAGGGAGAATACGGCTACACCTTC.

The V call is TRBV3-1, the J call TRBJ2-3; 14 positions match TRBD2. Unmatched junction bases numbered 7, after V lost 4 bases and J lost 4 bases. The CDR3 is 17 amino acids. CDR1 is LGHDT, CDR2 YNNKEL, per germline (reference sequence). In DNA, the CDR3 is TGTGCCAGCAGCCCTGGACTAGCGGGAGGTCTTTCAGATACGCAGTATTTT. This sequence encodes CASSPGLAGGLSDTQYF.

The chain joins TRBV6-5 to TRBJ1-3; D is unclear. This CDR3 region has 16 residues. In germline, CDR1 is MNHEY, CDR2 SVGAGI. V lost 1 base, J lost 3 bases, and 13 bases lay in between. The CDR3 loop reads CASSYFGSVGGNTIYF. DNA of the CDR3: TGTGCCAGCAGTTACTTCGGGAGTGTAGGTGGAAACACCATATATTTT.

There are a few counts of this clonotype. The genes are TRBV4-3 and TRBJ2-4; D is unresolved. The germline V gene has CDR1 LGHNA and CDR2 YSLEER. The V gene lost 0 bases and the J gene lost 3 bases, with 15 bases spanning the gap. The CDR3 consists of 17 residues. CDR3 nucleotide sequence: TGCGCCAGCAGCCAAGACCCAATTCCATCGGGCAAAAACATTCAGTACTTC. Amino acid sequence: CASSQDPIPSGKNIQYF.

A word on this clonotype: A much more abundant neighbour one base away suggests this may be a read error. The chain recombines TRBV20-1 with TRBJ1-3; maybe TRBD1 (5 bases). Per germline, CDR1 DFQATT and CDR2 SNEGSKA (reference sequence). The CDR3 length is 15 residues. The CDR3 here is CSARGGASSGNTVYF. The CDR3 coding sequence is TGCAGTGCTAGAGGGGGCGCCAGCTCTGGAAACACCGTATATTTT.

V and J are TRBV7-6 and TRBJ2-3; tentatively, D is TRBD1 or TRBD2 (5 bases each). The CDR3 is made up of 15 amino acids. The germline gives CDR1 SGHVS, CDR2 FNYEAQ. Between the trimmed V and J ends, which lost 2 bases and 0 bases, there was a span of 9 bases. CDR3 residues: CASSLQGASTDTQYF. The CDR3 region has the DNA TGTGCCAGCAGCTTACAGGGAGCAAGCACAGATACGCAGTATTTT.

This chain uses TRBV2 with TRBJ1-5; D is unclear. V was clipped by 8 bases and J by 9 bases, with 23 bases between them. Germline V gives CDR1 SNHLY, CDR2 FYNNEI. This CDR3 contains 15 residues. CDR3 loop: CASHPVYLNQRPQHF. CDR3 nucleotides: TGTGCCAGCCACCCGGTTTACCTCAATCAGCGGCCCCAGCATTTT.

This clonotype has only a few counts. The rearrangement joins TRBV5-8 to TRBJ1-1; 10 bases fit TRBD1. The CDR3 is 14 residues long. J gave up 4 bases and V 5 bases, and 5 bases lay outside the gene matches. From germline, CDR1 is SGHTS and CDR2 YDEGEE. CDR3 in amino acids: CASRLRDRGTEAFF. The CDR3 coding sequence is TGTGCCAGCAGGTTAAGGGACAGGGGCACTGAAGCTTTCTTT.

This clonotype has just a few counts. V gene TRBV6-5 combines with J gene TRBJ2-7; 8 bases align to TRBD2. Germline loops: CDR1 MNHEY, CDR2 SVGAGI. J lost 4 bases, V lost 0 bases, and 8 bases had no gene match. CDR3 size: 16 residues. CDR3 protein: CASSYSPSGGLYEQYF. DNA of the CDR3: TGTGCCAGCAGTTACTCGCCCAGCGGGGGATTATACGAGCAGTACTTC.

The V gene is TRBV28, the J gene TRBJ2-7, with TRBD2 matching 8 bases. Germline V lookup: CDR1 MDHEN, CDR2 SYDVKM. The CDR3 has 16 residues. The J segment lost 5 bases and the V segment lost 6 bases, leaving 15 bases of the junction unmatched. The CDR3, as DNA: TGTGCCAGCAGAACCCCCTACTTGAGCGGGAGCCACGAGCAGTACTTC. This sequence encodes CASRTPYLSGSHEQYF.